This T cell receptor beta chain came from a study of T-cell reconstitution after alpha-beta-depleted transplantation in children. The study's findings and limits: The study reportedly traced alpha-beta T cells about two months after transplant to several hundred expanded graft clones. After one year, T-cell counts and TCRbeta diversity mostly came from new T cells.

This clonotype was picked up a small number of times. Antigen specificity is unknown. Unique molecular identifiers were incorporated into the prepared TCRbeta library. TCRdb reprocessed the PCR reads with MiXCR, giving one entry per CDR3 protein. The sample includes about 300,000 distinct CDR3 sequences, around a tenth of them seen just once. The germline CDR1 and CDR2 sequences are LGHDT and YNNKEL (reference sequence). The junction had 8 bases not matched to a gene; V was cut back by 4 bases and J by 6 bases. The CDR3 runs to 15 residues. The sequence was obtained from a boy younger than two with acute myeloid leukemia, due to receive a stem cell transplant. The chain couples TRBV3-1 to TRBJ2-1, with TRBD2 matching 8 bases. The source material was PBMCs, sampled before TCRalphabeta/CD19-depleted stem cell transplant. CDR3 sequence (DNA): TGTGCCAGCAGCCTTACTTTAGCGGGACTCAATGAGCAGTTCTTC. Its protein is CASSLTLAGLNEQFF.